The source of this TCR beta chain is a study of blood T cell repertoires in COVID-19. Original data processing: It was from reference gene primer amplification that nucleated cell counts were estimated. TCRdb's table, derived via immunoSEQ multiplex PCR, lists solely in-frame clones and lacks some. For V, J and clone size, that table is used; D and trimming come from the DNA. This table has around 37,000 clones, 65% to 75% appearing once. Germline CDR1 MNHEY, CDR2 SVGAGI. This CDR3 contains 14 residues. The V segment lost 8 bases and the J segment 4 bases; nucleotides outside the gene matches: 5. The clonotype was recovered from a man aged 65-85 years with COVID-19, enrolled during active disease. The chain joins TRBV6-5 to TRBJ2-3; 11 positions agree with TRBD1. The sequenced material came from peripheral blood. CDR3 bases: TGTGCCAGCCAGGGACAGGGGGTGTCAGATACGCAGTATTTT. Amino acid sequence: CASQGQGVSDTQYF.